The next 14 T cell receptor beta chains were all read from a single sample in a study of shared clonotypes between healthy human individuals. Profiled with immunoSEQ multiplex PCR; TCRdb holds only in-frame clones, not every one. The sample lists about 2.4 million clones, approximately 93% seen once, with roughly 0.39% in the top ten. Sequencing was done on a sample of naive CD4+ T cells from PBMCs. Subset in this sample: CD45RA+ positively selected. The receptor source for this set is a man between 18 and 29 years old in good health. Some clones in this sample may be carry-over from other donors' samples.

The chain's CDR3 is CASSQETEITEAFF. The DNA for the CDR3 is TGTGCCAGCAGCCAGGAAACAGAGATCACTGAAGCTTTCTTT. This sequence joins TRBV11-2 and TRBJ1-1; D is ambiguous. The CDR3 extends over 14 amino acids. V gave up 5 bases and J gave up 4 bases, with 14 bases separating them. Germline CDR1 reads SGHAT; CDR2 reads FQNNGV.

J is TRBJ2-1 and V is TRBV7-2, with 7 nucleotides matching TRBD2. With V trimmed by 0 bases and J by 2 bases, 4 bases remained unmatched. The CDR3 has 16 residues. Germline V gene data show CDR1 as SGHTA and CDR2 as FQGNSA. The CDR3 loop is CASSLAGGRAYNEQFF. The CDR3 DNA is TGTGCCAGCAGCTTAGCCGGCGGGAGAGCCTACAATGAGCAGTTCTTC.

This chain links TRBV19 with TRBJ2-7; perhaps TRBD2 as D (6 bases). The germline CDR1 and CDR2 sequences are LNHDA and SQIVND (reference sequence). The CDR3 runs to 15 residues. Between the trimmed V and J ends, which lost 2 bases and 4 bases, there was a span of 15 bases. The chain's CDR3 is CASSILGTGGYEQYF. In DNA, the CDR3 is TGTGCCAGTAGTATACTGGGTACTGGAGGGTACGAGCAGTACTTC.

V and J are TRBV2 and TRBJ1-5; D gene uncertain. Trimming pared 1 base from V and 4 bases from J, leaving 5 bases between. Germline V CDR1 and CDR2: SNHLY, FYNNEI. The CDR3 has 13 amino acids. The CDR3 nucleotides are TGTGCCAGCAGTGAAGTGGCAAATCAGCCCCAGCATTTT. Amino acid sequence: CASSEVANQPQHF.

The chain has TRBV11-3 and TRBJ2-1, with D possibly being TRBD2 (5 bases). Trimming removed 0 bases at V and 2 bases at J, with 11 bases between. CDR3 length: 16 residues. Germline loops: CDR1 SGHNT, CDR2 YENEEA. The CDR3 nucleotides read TGTGCCAGCAGCTTAGATGGAGGCGGACCCTACAATGAGCAGTTCTTC. Translating gives CASSLDGGGPYNEQFF.

J is TRBJ1-4 and V is TRBV4-1; D gene unclear. Germline V gene lookup returns CDR1 MGHRA and CDR2 YSYEKL. There are 13 residues in the CDR3. The V end was cut by 2 bases, the J end by 5 bases, with 6 bases between. CDR3 sequence: CASSQLTNEKLFF. As DNA, the CDR3 is TGCGCCAGCAGCCAATTAACGAATGAAAAACTGTTTTTT.

The chain has TRBV7-2 and TRBJ2-5; a weak D match, TRBD1 (6 bases). Trimming pared 1 base from V and 5 bases from J, leaving 14 bases between. The CDR3 is 15 amino acids. CDR1 and CDR2 from the germline V gene are SGHTA and FQGNSA. CDR3 nucleotides: TGTGCCAGCAGCTTAGTCTCAGGGGAATTGGAGACCCAGTACTTC. It codes for CASSLVSGELETQYF.

This clone was detected once. Other DNA sequences from this sample encode an identical CDR3 as well. This chain joins TRBV5-4 and TRBJ2-2, with 8 nucleotides matching TRBD1. The CDR3 is made up of 16 amino acids. J gave up 2 bases and V 0 bases, and 3 bases lay outside the gene matches. The germline V gene encodes CDR1 SGHNT and CDR2 YYREEE (reference sequence). This chain's CDR3 is CASSLGGQVNTGELFF. The CDR3 region has the DNA TGTGCCAGCAGCTTGGGGGGACAGGTCAACACCGGGGAGCTGTTTTTT.

This chain links TRBV27 with TRBJ2-7, with 10 bases matching TRBD2. The length of the CDR3 is 16 residues. The V gene's germline CDR1 is MNHEY and CDR2 SMNVEV (reference sequence). The trim removed 6 bases at V and 6 bases at J, leaving 14 bases unmatched. The CDR3: CASSPMPSGSVGEQYF. The DNA of the CDR3 is TGTGCCAGCAGCCCTATGCCTAGCGGGAGCGTCGGCGAGCAGTACTTC.

Note on this clone: Distinct nucleotide sequences in the sample also encode this CDR3. V usage is TRBV6-6 and J usage is TRBJ2-7, with TRBD1 identical over 8 bases. The CDR3 spans 13 residues. Per the germline V gene, CDR1 is MNHNY and CDR2 is SVGAGI (reference sequence). Trimming at V came to 6 bases and at J to 3 bases, leaving 4 bases not matched to a gene. The chain's CDR3 is CASRTGQGYEQYF. As DNA, the CDR3 is TGTGCCAGCAGAACCGGACAGGGCTACGAGCAGTACTTC.

This rearrangement joins TRBV6-5 to TRBJ1-2; 10 bases map to TRBD1. The germline V gene has CDR1 MNHEY and CDR2 SVGAGI. The CDR3 extends over 14 amino acids. The ends lost 6 bases at V and 7 bases at J; junction bases unmatched: 8. The CDR3: CASRETGGSGGYTF. DNA of the CDR3: TGTGCCAGCAGGGAGACAGGGGGCTCAGGTGGCTACACCTTC.

This chain links TRBV6-5 with TRBJ2-3; 10 bases fit TRBD2. In germline, CDR1 is MNHEY, CDR2 SVGAGI. V was clipped by 2 bases and J by 7 bases; unmatched bases: 6. The CDR3 length is 15 residues. The CDR3: CASSYSGRVANTQYF. The CDR3 bases are TGTGCCAGCAGTTACAGCGGGAGGGTCGCAAATACGCAGTATTTT.

The V gene is TRBV10-3, the J gene TRBJ1-1, with 8 bases that match TRBD1. This CDR3 has 14 residues. From germline, CDR1 is ENHRY and CDR2 SYGVKD. The junction had 5 bases not matched to a gene; V was cut back by 3 bases and J by 5 bases. CDR3 nucleotides: TGTGCCATCAGTGACGACAGGGGAAGGACTGAAGCTTTCTTT. Protein: CAISDDRGRTEAFF.

This rearrangement joins TRBV19 to TRBJ1-2, with TRBD1 matching 7 bases. Germline V gene sequence: CDR1 LNHDA, CDR2 SQIVND (reference sequence). The CDR3 consists of 14 residues. After removal of 4 bases from V and 5 bases from J, the junction contained 7 bases not matched to a gene. The CDR3 DNA is TGTGCCAGTAGTAGCGGCAGGGGGGAGTATGGCTACACCTTC. Amino acid sequence: CASSSGRGEYGYTF.